A single sample is the source of the 26 T cell receptor beta chains below, sequenced in a study of blood T cell repertoires in COVID-19. Produced via immunoSEQ multiplex PCR; TCRdb's table is partial and in-frame only. Of hundreds of thousands of clones listed, roughly 90% were seen once; the top ten hold 1% to 1.5%. Sequenced material: peripheral blood. Receptor source: a middle-aged man with acute or convalescent COVID-19.

This chain links TRBV6-2 or TRBV6-3 with TRBJ1-4; possible D gene TRBD1, 5 bases. The CDR3 totals 16 residues. The ends were cut back, 2 bases at V and 5 bases at J, with 15 bases in the middle. Germline V CDR1 and CDR2: MNHEY, SVGEGT. CDR3 loop: CASSYGGAYRNEKLFF. The CDR3 DNA sequence: TGTGCCAGCAGTTACGGCGGGGCTTACCGGAATGAAAAACTGTTTTTT.

The chain links TRBV6-1 to TRBJ1-6; D call uncertain. The V and J ends lost 2 bases and 0 bases respectively, with 5 bases between them. The germline CDR1 and CDR2 sequences are MNHNS and SASEGT. This CDR3 is 15 amino acids long. CDR3 loop: CASSEMSSYNSPLHF. CDR3 nucleotides: TGTGCCAGCAGTGAAATGAGCTCCTATAATTCACCCCTCCACTTT.

This rearrangement joins TRBV7-6 to TRBJ2-1; 11 bases align to TRBD2. This CDR3 region has 17 residues. CDR1 and CDR2 from the germline V gene are SGHVS and FNYEAQ. The trim removed 4 bases at V and 0 bases at J, leaving 5 bases unmatched. In DNA, the CDR3 is TGTGCCAGCAGCTCCTTAGCGGGGGGGCACTCCTACAATGAGCAGTTCTTC. As protein: CASSSLAGGHSYNEQFF.

V and J are TRBV28 and TRBJ1-2, with 8 positions matching TRBD1. The CDR3 sequence is 15 residues long. The J segment lost 3 bases and the V segment lost 3 bases, leaving 6 bases of the junction unmatched. Germline V gene data show CDR1 as MDHEN and CDR2 as SYDVKM. The CDR3 loop is CASSLQGAMHYGYTF. CDR3 nucleotides: TGTGCCAGCAGTTTGCAGGGGGCGATGCACTATGGCTACACCTTC.

This chain uses TRBV6-5 with TRBJ1-3, with no clear D. V dropped 2 bases and J dropped 2 bases, with 13 bases sitting between them. This CDR3 comprises 16 residues. Germline V gene sequence: CDR1 MNHEY, CDR2 SVGAGI. CDR3 sequence reads: CASSYAVTGAGNTIYF. The CDR3 nucleotides are TGTGCCAGCAGTTACGCGGTCACCGGGGCTGGAAACACCATATATTTT.

The V gene is TRBV6-5, the J gene TRBJ2-2; possibly TRBD2 for D (6 bases). Trimming left V 0 bases short and J 5 bases short, with 7 bases between. The CDR3 covers 14 residues. Germline CDR1 reads MNHEY; CDR2 reads SVGAGI. The CDR3 DNA reads as TGTGCCAGCAGTTACTCGAGCGGGACCGGGGAGCTGTTTTTT. This codes for CASSYSSGTGELFF.

The gene calls are TRBV13 and TRBJ1-2; D unresolved. CDR3 length: 17 amino acids. Trimming took 1 base from V and 6 from J, leaving 21 bases between them. Per the germline V gene, CDR1 is PRHDT and CDR2 is FYEKMQ (reference sequence). In nucleotides, the CDR3 is TGTGCCAGCAGCTTAGCTTTGTCTGTACAGCAGTCGGATGGCTACACCTTC. Translation gives CASSLALSVQQSDGYTF.

This chain links TRBV28 with TRBJ1-2, with TRBD1 matching 8 bases. Germline V gene data show CDR1 as MDHEN and CDR2 as SYDVKM. V lost 5 bases to trimming and J lost 7 bases; unmatched junction nucleotides: 12. This CDR3 is 15 amino acids long. The CDR3, as DNA: TGTGCCAGCAGTGGCCCGGACAGGGCGAGCGCTGGCTACACCTTC. Its translation: CASSGPDRASAGYTF.

The rearrangement joins TRBV5-8 to TRBJ2-5, with D hard to call. Germline CDR1 reads SGHTS; CDR2 reads YDEGEE. Trimming pared 4 bases from V and 6 bases from J, leaving 7 bases between. The CDR3 has 11 amino acids. The chain's CDR3 is CASSEEKTQYF. DNA of the CDR3: TGTGCCAGCAGCGAGGAGAAGACCCAGTACTTC.

V usage is TRBV28 and J usage is TRBJ2-7; D gene unclear. This CDR3 comprises 12 residues. Germline V gene sequence: CDR1 MDHEN, CDR2 SYDVKM. Deletions cut 4 bases from V and 3 bases from J, with 7 bases between. The DNA for the CDR3 is TGTGCCAGCAGTTACTATAACTACGAGCAGTACTTC. Translation gives CASSYYNYEQYF. Using reference TRBV28 and TRBJ2-7 for the parts outside the CDR3, the full variable domain is DVKVTQSSRYLVKRTGEKVFLECVQDMDHENMFWYRQDPGLGLRLIYFSYDVKMKEKGDIPEGYSVSREKKERFSLILESASTNQTSMYLCASSYYNYEQYFGPGTRLTVT.

This sequence joins TRBV4-1 and TRBJ2-2; the match to TRBD2 covers 7 bases. The CDR3 has 17 amino acids. Germline values: CDR1 MGHRA, CDR2 YSYEKL. Losses at the gene ends were 1 base for V and 1 base for J; bases not matched to a gene: 6. CDR3 sequence reads: CASSQVLAALNTGELFF. In DNA, the CDR3 is TGCGCCAGCAGCCAAGTCCTAGCGGCTCTGAACACCGGGGAGCTGTTTTTT.

The V call is TRBV4-1, the J call TRBJ1-2; the match to TRBD1 covers 7 bases. Trimming took 3 bases from V and 4 from J; bases not matched to a gene: 5. In germline, CDR1 is MGHRA, CDR2 YSYEKL. The CDR3 runs to 14 residues. The CDR3 protein is CASSQEDRLYGYTF. CDR3 bases: TGCGCCAGCAGCCAGGAGGACAGGCTCTATGGCTACACCTTC.

The chain carries TRBV2 and TRBJ1-1, with unresolved D. This CDR3 region has 11 residues. Germline V lookup: CDR1 SNHLY, CDR2 FYNNEI. Trimming cost V 7 bases and J 1 base, with 4 bases left between them. CDR3 nucleotide sequence: TGTGCCAGCAATCGGAACACTGAAGCTTTCTTT. Residues: CASNRNTEAFF. The whole variable domain, remainder taken from reference TRBV2 and TRBJ1-1, is EPEVTQTPSHQVTQMGQEVILRCVPISNHLYFYWYRQILGQKVEFLVSFYNNEISEKSEIFDDQFSVERPDGSNFTLKIRSTKLEDSAMYFCASNRNTEAFFGQGTRLTVV.

The V call is TRBV2, the J call TRBJ2-7; D is uncertain. The V and J ends lost 5 bases and 5 bases respectively, with 7 bases between them. The CDR3 length is 11 residues. Germline V CDR1 and CDR2: SNHLY, FYNNEI. For the CDR3, the DNA is TGTGCCAGCAGTCCCTATAACGAGCAGTACTTC. It translates to CASSPYNEQYF.

The chain uses TRBV5-4 and TRBJ1-2; TRBD1 aligns across 9 bases. The V segment lost 5 bases and the J segment 3 bases; nucleotides outside the gene matches: 17. Germline V gives CDR1 SGHNT, CDR2 YYREEE (reference sequence). This CDR3 contains 18 residues. The CDR3 nucleotides are TGTGCCAGCAGTTATCGTAACAGGGGGCGACTAGGCTACTATGGCTACACCTTC. Its protein is CASSYRNRGRLGYYGYTF.

The chain combines TRBV18 with TRBJ1-1; D not certain. CDR1 is KGHSH, CDR2 LQKENI, per germline. The CDR3 covers 15 residues. Trimming cost V 3 bases and J 1 base, with 12 bases left between them. CDR3: CASSPSSSGNTEAFF. The CDR3 coding sequence is TGTGCCAGCTCACCTAGTTCGTCTGGGAACACTGAAGCTTTCTTT.

The rearrangement links TRBV5-6 to TRBJ1-2; 8 positions match TRBD1. Trimming cost V 0 bases and J 4 bases; bases outside gene matches: 14. The CDR3 spans 18 residues. Germline lookup yields CDR1 SGHDT and CDR2 YYEEEE. The CDR3 nucleotides read TGTGCCAGCAGCTTGGATATGACAGGGGTTGCATCGGTCTATGGCTACACCTTC. It specifies CASSLDMTGVASVYGYTF.

The chain links TRBV29-1 to TRBJ2-1, with 14 bases matching TRBD2. Germline V CDR1 and CDR2: SQVTM, ANQGSEA. V lost 3 bases to trimming and J lost 3 bases; unmatched junction nucleotides: 10. This CDR3 has 18 amino acids. DNA for the CDR3: TGCAGCGTTGAGCCTTATTTGGGACTAGCGGGAGACTACAATGAGCAGTTCTTC. Residues: CSVEPYLGLAGDYNEQFF.

The CDR3 DNA reads TGTGCCAGCAGTCTAGCGGGAGGTTACAATGAGCAGTTCTTC. Protein: CASSLAGGYNEQFF. The chain has TRBV7-9 and TRBJ2-1; 11 bases map to TRBD2. The trim removed 6 bases at V and 4 bases at J, leaving 2 bases unmatched. CDR3 length: 14 amino acids. Germline loops: CDR1 SEHNR, CDR2 FQNEAQ (reference sequence).

This rearrangement joins TRBV27 to TRBJ2-7, with 11 bases that match TRBD2. With 2 bases clipped from V and 5 bases from J, the junction kept 5 bases outside the gene matches. Looked up from germline, CDR1 is MNHEY and CDR2 is SMNVEV (reference sequence). This CDR3 spans 15 amino acids. CDR3 DNA sequence: TGTGCCAGCAGTTTAACTAGCGGGAGCATCAACGAGCAGTACTTC. Its translation is CASSLTSGSINEQYF.

This clone was observed a few times. J is TRBJ1-2 and V is TRBV6-1; D call uncertain. Trimming removed 0 bases from V and 8 bases from J, with 13 bases in between. The CDR3 totals 14 residues. CDR1 is MNHNS and CDR2 is SASEGT in the germline V gene. DNA of the CDR3: TGTGCCAGCAGTGAAGCTTCCACAGTTCAAGGCTACACCTTC. This translates into CASSEASTVQGYTF.

The gene calls are TRBV5-3 and TRBJ2-4; possible D gene TRBD2, 6 bases. TRBV5-3 is identified as an open reading frame with a role that is uncertain. Trimming removed 6 bases at V and 0 bases at J, with 25 bases between. This CDR3 is 19 amino acids long. The CDR3 sequence: CARNVVEPGLYLAKNIQYF. The CDR3 nucleotides are TGTGCCAGAAACGTTGTTGAGCCGGGACTTTATCTAGCCAAAAACATTCAGTACTTC.

The CDR3 nucleotides are TGTGCCAGCAGCTTATTACGAGGGGAAAAACTGTTTTTT. This encodes CASSLLRGEKLFF. The chain is built from TRBV7-2 and TRBJ1-4; D gene uncertain. CDR1 and CDR2 (germline): SGHTA, FQGNSA. Trimming shortened V by 2 bases and J by 8 bases, and 9 bases separated the two germline ends. CDR3 length: 13 amino acids.

The rearrangement links TRBV28 to TRBJ1-2, with 9 bases that match TRBD1. This CDR3 contains 14 residues. The germline gives CDR1 MDHEN, CDR2 SYDVKM. V was clipped by 3 bases and J by 7 bases; unmatched bases: 6. The CDR3 DNA is TGTGCCAGCAGTTTCCAACAGGGGGCGCGTGGCTACACCTTC. Its protein is CASSFQQGARGYTF.

V is TRBV5-5 and J is TRBJ2-7, with D tentatively TRBD2 (5 bases). V gave up 2 bases and J gave up 3 bases, with 12 bases separating them. The germline V gene encodes CDR1 SGHKS and CDR2 YYEKEE (reference sequence). The CDR3 totals 14 residues. Here the CDR3 reads CASSFGGEIYEQYF. Written as DNA, the CDR3 is TGTGCCAGCAGCTTTGGTGGGGAGATCTACGAGCAGTACTTC.

The chain joins TRBV7-9 to TRBJ2-3; the D gene is possibly TRBD2 (5 bases). CDR1 and CDR2 (germline): SEHNR, FQNEAQ (reference sequence). This CDR3 is built from 12 residues. V was cut by 0 bases and J by 8 bases, with 6 bases left in between. The DNA of the CDR3 is TGTGCCAGCAGCTTAGCAGGAGGTACGCAGTATTTT. Translated, it gives CASSLAGGTQYF.